The 18 T cell receptor beta chains below were found in one sample sequenced in a study of early T cells in non-severe SARS-CoV-2 infection. TCRdb passed the 5' RACE reads through MiXCR, listing each CDR3 protein once. The sample carries approximately 56,000 distinct CDR3 sequences, roughly a tenth recorded once. Sequences were obtained from whole blood. Receptor source: an adult who was a healthcare worker with PCR-confirmed SARS-CoV-2 infection or an uninfected control (not recorded which).

This clonotype has a count of ten or more. The chain employs TRBV5-1 and TRBJ2-3, with TRBD2 matching 8 bases. V gave up 5 bases and J gave up 5 bases; unmatched junction bases: 4. CDR1 and CDR2 from the germline V gene are SGHRS and YFSETQ. This CDR3 spans 13 amino acids. The CDR3 reads CASRWREVDTQYF. The CDR3 bases are TGCGCCAGCAGATGGCGGGAGGTAGATACGCAGTATTTT.

This clonotype has more than one count but fewer than ten. The rearrangement uses TRBV12-5 and TRBJ1-6; no definite D call. CDR3 length equals 13 residues. V dropped 3 bases and J dropped 8 bases, with 8 bases sitting between them. The V gene's germline CDR1 is LGHNT and CDR2 FRNRAP. The CDR3 here is CASGFWEDSPLHF. As DNA, the CDR3 is TGTGCTAGTGGTTTCTGGGAAGATTCACCCCTCCACTTT.

This clonotype was recorded at least ten times. The chain links TRBV3-1 to TRBJ2-1, with 8 bases matching TRBD2. The CDR3 spans 17 residues. Germline V gene data show CDR1 as LGHDT and CDR2 as YNNKEL (reference sequence). J was trimmed by 8 bases and V by 2 bases; bases with no gene match: 14. CDR3 sequence: CASSQLPPFPAGDEQFF. CDR3 DNA: TGTGCCAGCAGCCAACTCCCCCCCTTCCCAGCGGGGGATGAGCAGTTCTTC.

In regard to this clonotype: The germline gene is not matched at one end of the junction; a read error may be the cause. The genes are TRBV7-2 and TRBJ1-1; D remains unclear. CDR3 size: 15 residues. CDR1 is SGHTA, CDR2 FQGNSA, per germline. CDR3: CASSALTVKNIEAFF. The CDR3 nucleotides are TGTGCCAGCAGCGCGCTAACTGTCAAGAACATTGAAGCTTTCTTT.

The sample holds many counts of this clonotype. The chain uses TRBV7-2 and TRBJ2-3; 8 bases are a match to TRBD2. Germline assignment: CDR1 SGHTA and CDR2 FQGNSA. With V trimmed by 4 bases and J by 2 bases, 5 bases remained unmatched. The CDR3 length is 15 residues. Here the CDR3 DNA reads TGTGCCAGCAGCTCCCCGACTAGCGCCACAGATACGCAGTATTTT. This translates into CASSSPTSATDTQYF.

This clonotype was counted ten times or more. The rearrangement uses TRBV29-1 and TRBJ2-3; no firm D call. The length of the CDR3 is 12 residues. Germline assignment: CDR1 SQVTM and CDR2 ANQGSEA. V lost 7 bases to trimming and J lost 2 bases, with 10 bases between them. CDR3 region: CSGSLNTDTQYF. The CDR3 DNA reads TGCAGCGGGAGCTTGAACACAGATACGCAGTATTTT.

The V gene is TRBV6-1, the J gene TRBJ2-3, with D perhaps matching TRBD1 (6 bases). The V gene's germline CDR1 is MNHNS and CDR2 SASEGT. V lost 7 bases to trimming and J lost 4 bases, with 12 bases between them. This CDR3 is built from 13 residues. CDR3 in amino acids: CASMRRGADTQYF. CDR3 DNA sequence: TGTGCCAGCATGCGCAGGGGCGCAGATACGCAGTATTTT.

This chain joins TRBV9 and TRBJ2-1; 10 bases map to TRBD2. Trimming at V came to 4 bases and at J to 3 bases, leaving 7 bases not matched to a gene. The CDR3 runs to 16 residues. Germline CDR1 is SGDLS and CDR2 is YYNGEE. In nucleotides, the CDR3 is TGTGCCAGCAGCCCAACTACTAGCGGGGTCTACAATGAGCAGTTCTTC. This codes for CASSPTTSGVYNEQFF.

This clonotype was seen repeatedly, ten times or more. The chain is built from TRBV29-1 and TRBJ1-2, with D hard to call. The germline CDR1 and CDR2 sequences are SQVTM and ANQGSEA. The CDR3 has 12 amino acids. Trimming took 4 bases from V and 2 from J, leaving 8 bases between them. The CDR3 nucleotides are TGCAGCGTTGTTGACGTAAACTATGGCTACACCTTC. It codes for CSVVDVNYGYTF.

At least ten counts were recorded for this clonotype. This rearrangement joins TRBV6-6 to TRBJ1-1; weak D call: TRBD1 (5 bases). CDR3 length: 16 residues. V lost 2 bases and J lost 1, with 14 bases in between. The germline CDR1 and CDR2 sequences are MNHNY and SVGAGI (reference sequence). As DNA, the CDR3 is TGTGCCAGCAGTTACAGTGGCAGGGCTGCGAACACTGAAGCTTTCTTT. This translates into CASSYSGRAANTEAFF.

The chain uses TRBV24-1 and TRBJ2-5; D call uncertain. The CDR3 spans 15 residues. Germline CDR1 KGHDR, CDR2 SFDVKD. Trimming cost V 2 bases and J 2 bases, with 11 bases left between them. The CDR3 loop is CATSDSPRTQETQYF. As DNA, the CDR3 is TGTGCCACCAGTGATTCACCCCGCACGCAAGAGACCCAGTACTTC.

This clonotype occurred once. This clone may be a read error of a much larger clone one base away. The CDR3, as DNA: TGTGTCAGCAAAAACCCCCGGGACAACCAAGAGACCCAGTACTTC. The encoded protein is CVSKNPRDNQETQYF. The V call is TRBV2, the J call TRBJ2-5; a weak D match, TRBD1 (6 bases). The germline CDR1 and CDR2 sequences are SNHLY and FYNNEI. CDR3 length: 15 residues.

This clonotype showed up many times. The chain uses TRBV5-1 and TRBJ1-3; D is unclear. Per the germline V gene, CDR1 is SGHRS and CDR2 is YFSETQ. CDR3 length: 13 amino acids. V was clipped by 4 bases and J by 4 bases, with 9 bases between them. The CDR3 DNA is TGCGCCAGCAGCGGAGGGTCAGGAAACACCATATATTTT. Its protein is CASSGGSGNTIYF.

Many counts were recorded for this clonotype. At one of its ends the junction is not consistent with the germline gene, which may arise from a read error. The chain carries TRBV27 and TRBJ2-2; 8 bases line up with TRBD2. Looked up from germline, CDR1 is MNHEY and CDR2 is SMNVEV (reference sequence). The CDR3 is made up of 15 amino acids. CDR3 in DNA: TGTGCCAGCAGCCCCCCCGGGGGGGCCACCGAGGAGCTGTTTTTT. Its translation is CASSPPGGATEELFF.

This clonotype was counted a few times. The chain links TRBV2 to TRBJ2-3; D gene uncertain. There are 13 residues in the CDR3. Per the germline V gene, CDR1 is SNHLY and CDR2 is FYNNEI. Trimming took 9 bases from V and 5 from J, leaving 15 bases between them. The CDR3 protein is CASSKERRDTQYF. The CDR3 DNA follows: TGTGCCAGTAGTAAGGAGCGTAGAGATACGCAGTATTTT.

This clonotype was seen a few times. The chain combines TRBV11-2 with TRBJ1-3, with D uncertain. V lost 3 bases, J lost 0 bases, and 6 bases lay in between. This CDR3 is built from 14 residues. Germline V gene lookup returns CDR1 SGHAT and CDR2 FQNNGV. The CDR3 reads CASSLGSSGNTIYF. CDR3 coding DNA: TGTGCCAGCAGCTTGGGGAGCTCTGGAAACACCATATATTTT.

The gene calls are TRBV7-3 and TRBJ2-7; 10 bases are a match to TRBD1. Trimming at V came to 5 bases and at J to 4 bases, leaving 5 bases not matched to a gene. Germline V gives CDR1 SGHTA, CDR2 FQGTGA. The CDR3 has 14 residues. Here the CDR3 DNA reads TGTGCCAGCAGCCCCGACAGGGGGCAATACGAGCAGTACTTC. Translated: CASSPDRGQYEQYF.

This clonotype was seen repeatedly, ten times or more. The chain has TRBV27 and TRBJ1-6; D remains ambiguous. This CDR3 region has 17 residues. V was shortened by 4 bases and J by 5 bases, with 18 bases between the two germline ends. The germline V gene encodes CDR1 MNHEY and CDR2 SMNVEV (reference sequence). CDR3 bases: TGTGCCAGCAGTTCCTTCCTCCGATCAAGTAATAATTCACCCCTCCACTTT. This translates into CASSSFLRSSNNSPLHF.